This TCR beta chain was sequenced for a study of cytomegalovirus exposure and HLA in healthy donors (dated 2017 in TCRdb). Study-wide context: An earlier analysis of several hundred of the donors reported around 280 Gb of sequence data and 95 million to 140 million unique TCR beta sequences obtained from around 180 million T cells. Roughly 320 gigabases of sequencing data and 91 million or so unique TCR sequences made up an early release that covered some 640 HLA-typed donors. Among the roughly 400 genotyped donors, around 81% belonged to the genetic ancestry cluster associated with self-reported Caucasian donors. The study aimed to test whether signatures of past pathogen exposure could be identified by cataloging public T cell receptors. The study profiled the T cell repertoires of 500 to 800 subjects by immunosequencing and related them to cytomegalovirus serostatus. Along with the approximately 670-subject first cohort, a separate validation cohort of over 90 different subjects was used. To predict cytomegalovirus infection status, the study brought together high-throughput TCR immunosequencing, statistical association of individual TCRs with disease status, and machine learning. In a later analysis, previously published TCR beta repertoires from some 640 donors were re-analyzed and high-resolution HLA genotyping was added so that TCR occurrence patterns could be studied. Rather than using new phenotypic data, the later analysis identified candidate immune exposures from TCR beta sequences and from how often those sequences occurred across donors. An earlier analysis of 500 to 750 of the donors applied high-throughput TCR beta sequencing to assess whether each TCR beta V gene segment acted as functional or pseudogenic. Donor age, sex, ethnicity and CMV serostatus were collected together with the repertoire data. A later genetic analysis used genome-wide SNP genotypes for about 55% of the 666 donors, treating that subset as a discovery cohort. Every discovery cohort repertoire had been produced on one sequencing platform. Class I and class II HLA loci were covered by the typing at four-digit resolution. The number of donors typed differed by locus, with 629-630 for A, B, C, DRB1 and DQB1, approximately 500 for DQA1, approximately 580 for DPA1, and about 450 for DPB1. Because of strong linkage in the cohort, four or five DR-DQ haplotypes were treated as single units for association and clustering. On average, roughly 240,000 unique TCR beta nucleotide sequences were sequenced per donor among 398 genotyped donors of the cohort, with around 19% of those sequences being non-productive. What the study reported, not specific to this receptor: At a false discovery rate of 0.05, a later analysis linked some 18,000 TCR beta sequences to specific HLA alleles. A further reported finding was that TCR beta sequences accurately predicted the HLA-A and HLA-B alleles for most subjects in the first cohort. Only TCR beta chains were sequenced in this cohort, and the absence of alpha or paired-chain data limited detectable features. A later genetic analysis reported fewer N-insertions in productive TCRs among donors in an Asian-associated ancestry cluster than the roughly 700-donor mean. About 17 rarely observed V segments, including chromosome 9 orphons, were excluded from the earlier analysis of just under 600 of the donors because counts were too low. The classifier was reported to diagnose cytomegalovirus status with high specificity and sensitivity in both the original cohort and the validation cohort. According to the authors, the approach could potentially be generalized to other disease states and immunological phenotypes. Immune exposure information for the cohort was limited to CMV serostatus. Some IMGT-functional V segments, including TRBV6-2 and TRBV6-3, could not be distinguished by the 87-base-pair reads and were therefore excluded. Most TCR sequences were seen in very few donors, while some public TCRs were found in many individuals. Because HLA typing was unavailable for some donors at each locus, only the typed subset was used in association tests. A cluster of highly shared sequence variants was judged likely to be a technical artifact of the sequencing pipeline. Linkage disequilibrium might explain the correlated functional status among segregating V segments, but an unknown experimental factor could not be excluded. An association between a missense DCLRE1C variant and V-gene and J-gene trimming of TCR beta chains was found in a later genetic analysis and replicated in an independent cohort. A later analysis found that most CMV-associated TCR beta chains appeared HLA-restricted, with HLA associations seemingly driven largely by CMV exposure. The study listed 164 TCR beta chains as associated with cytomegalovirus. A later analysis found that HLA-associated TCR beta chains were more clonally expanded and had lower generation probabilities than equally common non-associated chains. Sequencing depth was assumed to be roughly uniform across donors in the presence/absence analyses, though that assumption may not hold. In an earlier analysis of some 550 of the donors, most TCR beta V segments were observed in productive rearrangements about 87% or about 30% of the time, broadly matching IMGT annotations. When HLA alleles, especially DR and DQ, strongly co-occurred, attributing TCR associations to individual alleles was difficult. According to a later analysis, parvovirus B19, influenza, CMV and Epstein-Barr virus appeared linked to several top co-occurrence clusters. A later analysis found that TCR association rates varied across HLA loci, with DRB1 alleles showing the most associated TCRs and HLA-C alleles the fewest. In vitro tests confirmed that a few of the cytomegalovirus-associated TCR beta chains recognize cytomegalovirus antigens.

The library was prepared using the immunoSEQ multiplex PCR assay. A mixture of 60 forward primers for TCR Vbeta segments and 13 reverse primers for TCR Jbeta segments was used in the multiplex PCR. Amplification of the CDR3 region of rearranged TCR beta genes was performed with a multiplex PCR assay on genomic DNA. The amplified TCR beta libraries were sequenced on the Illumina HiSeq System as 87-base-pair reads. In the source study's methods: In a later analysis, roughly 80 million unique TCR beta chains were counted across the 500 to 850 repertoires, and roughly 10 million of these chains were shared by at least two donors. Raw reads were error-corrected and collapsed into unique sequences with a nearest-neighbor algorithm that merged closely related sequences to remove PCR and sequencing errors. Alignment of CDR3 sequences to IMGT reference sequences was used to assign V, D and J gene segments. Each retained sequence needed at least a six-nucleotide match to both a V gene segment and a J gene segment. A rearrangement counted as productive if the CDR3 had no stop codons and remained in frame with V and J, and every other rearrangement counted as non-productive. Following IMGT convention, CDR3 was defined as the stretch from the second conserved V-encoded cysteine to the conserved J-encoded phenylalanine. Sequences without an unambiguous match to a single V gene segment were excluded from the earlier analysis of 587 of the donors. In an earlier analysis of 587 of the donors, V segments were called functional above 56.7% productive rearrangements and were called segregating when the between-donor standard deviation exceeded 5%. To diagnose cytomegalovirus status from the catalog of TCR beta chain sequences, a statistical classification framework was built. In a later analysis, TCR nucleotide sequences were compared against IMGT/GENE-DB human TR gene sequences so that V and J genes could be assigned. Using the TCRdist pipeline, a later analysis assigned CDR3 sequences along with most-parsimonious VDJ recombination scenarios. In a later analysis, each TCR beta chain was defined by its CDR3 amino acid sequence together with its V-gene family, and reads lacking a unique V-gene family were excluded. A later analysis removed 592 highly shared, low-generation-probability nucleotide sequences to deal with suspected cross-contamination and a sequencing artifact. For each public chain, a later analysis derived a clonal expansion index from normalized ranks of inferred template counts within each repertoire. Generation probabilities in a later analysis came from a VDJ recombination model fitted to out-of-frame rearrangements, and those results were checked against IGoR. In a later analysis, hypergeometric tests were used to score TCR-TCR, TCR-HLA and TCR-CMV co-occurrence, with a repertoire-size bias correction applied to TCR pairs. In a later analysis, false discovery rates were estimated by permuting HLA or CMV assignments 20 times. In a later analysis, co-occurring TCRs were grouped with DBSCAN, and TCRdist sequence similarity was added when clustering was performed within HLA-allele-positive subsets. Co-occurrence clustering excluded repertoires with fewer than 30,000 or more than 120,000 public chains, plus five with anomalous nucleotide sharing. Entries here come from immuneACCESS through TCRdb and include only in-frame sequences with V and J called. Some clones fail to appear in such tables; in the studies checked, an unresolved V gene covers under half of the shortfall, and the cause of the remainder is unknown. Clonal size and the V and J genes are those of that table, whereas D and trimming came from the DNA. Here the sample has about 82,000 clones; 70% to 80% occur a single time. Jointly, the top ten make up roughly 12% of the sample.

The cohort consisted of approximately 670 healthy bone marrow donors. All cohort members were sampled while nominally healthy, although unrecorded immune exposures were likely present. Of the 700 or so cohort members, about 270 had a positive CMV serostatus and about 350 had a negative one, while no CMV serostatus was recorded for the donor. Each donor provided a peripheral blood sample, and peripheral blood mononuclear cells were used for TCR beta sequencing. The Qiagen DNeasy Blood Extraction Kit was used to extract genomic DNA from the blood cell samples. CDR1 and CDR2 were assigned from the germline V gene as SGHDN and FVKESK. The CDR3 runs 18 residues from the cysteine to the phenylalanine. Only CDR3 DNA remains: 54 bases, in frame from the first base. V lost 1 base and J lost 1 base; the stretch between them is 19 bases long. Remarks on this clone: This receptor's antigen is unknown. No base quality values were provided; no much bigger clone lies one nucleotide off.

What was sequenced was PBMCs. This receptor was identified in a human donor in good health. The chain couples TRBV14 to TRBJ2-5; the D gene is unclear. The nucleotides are TGTGCCAGCAGCCAAGGAGTTGTAGCCTTTTCCCCCCAAGAGACCCAGTACTTC. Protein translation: CASSQGVVAFSPQETQYF.